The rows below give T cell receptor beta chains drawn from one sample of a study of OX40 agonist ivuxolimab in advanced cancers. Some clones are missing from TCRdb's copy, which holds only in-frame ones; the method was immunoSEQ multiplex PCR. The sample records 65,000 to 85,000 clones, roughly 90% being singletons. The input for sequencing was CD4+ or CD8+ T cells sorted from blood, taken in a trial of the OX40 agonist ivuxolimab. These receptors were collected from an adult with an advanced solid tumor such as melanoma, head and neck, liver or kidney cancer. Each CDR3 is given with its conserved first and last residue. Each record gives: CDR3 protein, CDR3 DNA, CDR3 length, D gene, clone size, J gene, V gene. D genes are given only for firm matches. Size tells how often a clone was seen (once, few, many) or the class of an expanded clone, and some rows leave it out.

CASSLAGTGNEKLFF	TGTGCCAGCAGCTTAGCCGGGACAGGGAATGAAAAACTGTTTTTT	15	TRBD1	-	TRBJ1-4	TRBV7-9
CASGPGGSNEKLFF	TGTGCCAGCGGCCCGGGCGGATCTAATGAAAAACTGTTTTTT	14	-	-	TRBJ1-4	TRBV6-6
CASSGRGNTEAFF	TGTGCCAGCAGCGGAAGGGGGAACACTGAAGCTTTCTTT	13	-	-	TRBJ1-1	TRBV13
CASTLLAGGSYNEQFF	TGTGCCAGCACCCTACTAGCGGGAGGTTCCTACAATGAGCAGTTCTTC	16	TRBD2	-	TRBJ2-1	TRBV6-6
CASSIVNRPSTDTQYF	TGTGCCAGTAGTATAGTTAACAGACCTAGCACAGATACGCAGTATTTT	16	-	-	TRBJ2-3	TRBV19
CASSPDRATNYGYTF	TGTGCCAGCAGTCCCGACAGGGCCACTAACTATGGCTACACCTTC	15	TRBD1	-	TRBJ1-2	TRBV28
CSVEGRWTKAFF	TGCAGCGTTGAAGGGAGGTGGACGAAAGCTTTCTTT	12	-	many	TRBJ1-1	TRBV29-1
CASSPWTASSYNEQFF	TGTGCCAGCAGCCCTTGGACAGCTAGCTCCTACAATGAGCAGTTCTTC	16	-	-	TRBJ2-1	TRBV9
CASSMRSMNTEAFF	TGTGCCAGCAGTATGAGATCCATGAACACTGAAGCTTTCTTT	14	-	-	TRBJ1-1	TRBV28
CASSQGHSGRGADTQYF	TGTGCCAGCAGCCAAGGGCATAGCGGGAGGGGAGCAGATACGCAGTATTTT	17	TRBD2	-	TRBJ2-3	TRBV4-2
CASSRDIRTGELFF	TGCGCCAGCAGTCGGGACATTCGCACCGGGGAGCTGTTTTTT	14	-	-	TRBJ2-2	TRBV5-1
CASSYQTSGRAETQYF	TGTGCCAGCAGTTACCAGACTAGCGGGAGGGCCGAGACCCAGTACTTC	16	TRBD2	-	TRBJ2-5	TRBV6-6
CASSSGQGLEKLFF	TGCGCCAGCAGCTCGGGACAGGGGTTAGAAAAACTGTTTTTT	14	TRBD1	-	TRBJ1-4	TRBV7-9
CASSLETGTYEQFF	TGTGCCAGCAGCCTCGAAACGGGAACCTATGAGCAGTTCTTC	14	-	-	TRBJ2-1	TRBV7-2
CASSVDSGLGSDTQYF	TGTGCCAGCAGCGTAGATTCAGGACTAGGGTCAGATACGCAGTATTTT	16	TRBD2	-	TRBJ2-3	TRBV9
CASGLSSYEQYF	TGTGCTAGTGGTCTAAGCTCCTACGAGCAGTACTTC	12	-	-	TRBJ2-7	TRBV12-5
CASSLAGGGETQYF	TGTGCCAGCAGCTTAGCGGGGGGGGGAGAGACCCAGTACTTC	14	TRBD2	-	TRBJ2-5	TRBV6-6
CASSRRRLANEKLFF	TGTGCCAGCAGCCGGCGAAGATTAGCTAATGAAAAACTGTTTTTT	15	-	-	TRBJ1-4	TRBV16
CASSISDRAGNQPQHF	TGTGCCAGCAGCATCTCGGACAGGGCTGGCAATCAGCCCCAGCATTTT	16	TRBD1	-	TRBJ1-5	TRBV6-6
CASSLVREEELFF	TGTGCCAGCAGCTTAGTCCGTGAAGAGGAGCTGTTTTTT	13	-	-	TRBJ2-2	TRBV5-4
CASSDETGETQYF	TGTGCCAGCAGTGACGAGACAGGAGAGACCCAGTACTTC	13	-	-	TRBJ2-5	TRBV6-4
CASSLLGRGTYGYTF	TGTGCCAGCAGTTTGTTAGGCAGGGGGACCTATGGCTACACCTTC	15	TRBD1	-	TRBJ1-2	TRBV28
CSERTSGRAYEQFF	TGCAGCGAACGGACTAGCGGGAGGGCCTATGAGCAGTTCTTC	14	TRBD2	-	TRBJ2-1	TRBV29-1
CASSLMGLDYNEQFF	TGTGCCAGCAGCTTAATGGGGCTAGACTACAATGAGCAGTTCTTC	15	-	-	TRBJ2-1	TRBV7-2
CASSYGQSYEQYF	TGTGCCAGCAGTTATGGACAGTCCTACGAGCAGTACTTC	13	-	-	TRBJ2-7	TRBV7-3
CASSRTGGSLYEQYF	TGTGCCAGCAGCCGGACGGGGGGCAGCTTGTACGAGCAGTACTTC	15	-	-	TRBJ2-7	TRBV5-4
CASSLIVVGLSYNEQFF	TGTGCCAGCAGCTTGATCGTTGTGGGACTTTCATACAATGAGCAGTTCTTC	17	-	few	TRBJ2-1	TRBV5-6
CASSSPKAGTGFGEQFF	TGTGCCAGCAGCTCCCCTAAAGCTGGGACAGGCTTTGGGGAGCAGTTCTTC	17	TRBD1	-	TRBJ2-1	TRBV11-2
CAISESPGAGEKFYGYTF	TGTGCCATCAGTGAGTCTCCTGGGGCAGGGGAGAAGTTCTATGGCTACACCTTC	18	-	-	TRBJ1-2	TRBV10-3
CASSSQNTGELFF	TGCGCCAGCAGCTCCCAGAACACCGGGGAGCTGTTTTTT	13	-	-	TRBJ2-2	TRBV5-1
CASSSTHPGPHSSYEQYF	TGTGCCAGCAGCTCAACCCATCCGGGCCCTCATAGCTCCTACGAGCAGTACTTC	18	-	-	TRBJ2-7	TRBV12-1
CASSDWSNQPQHF	TGTGCCAGCAGTGACTGGAGCAATCAGCCCCAGCATTTT	13	-	few	TRBJ1-5	TRBV2
CASSHDPERIEAFF	TGTGCCAGCAGCCATGACCCTGAGAGAATTGAAGCTTTCTTT	14	-	-	TRBJ1-1	TRBV5-4
CASRTSLGLEQFF	TGTGCCAGCAGGACCTCGCTAGGTCTTGAGCAGTTCTTC	13	-	-	TRBJ2-1	TRBV6-5
CASSLGGPRETQYF	TGTGCCAGCAGCTTGGGGGGCCCCCGGGAGACCCAGTACTTC	14	-	once	TRBJ2-5	TRBV11-2
CASSRLAGGPYEQYF	TGCGCCAGCAGCCGACTAGCGGGAGGGCCCTACGAGCAGTACTTC	15	TRBD2	-	TRBJ2-7	TRBV5-1
CASSLELTYEQYF	TGTGCCAGCAGCTTAGAGCTAACCTACGAGCAGTACTTC	13	-	-	TRBJ2-7	TRBV7-9
CASSAGTAYYEQYF	TGTGCCAGCAGCGCAGGGACAGCTTACTACGAGCAGTACTTC	14	TRBD1	-	TRBJ2-7	TRBV7-2
CASSGRAGRNEQFF	TGTGCCAGTAGTGGCCGGGCGGGCAGGAATGAGCAGTTCTTC	14	-	-	TRBJ2-1	TRBV19
CASRSYRFNQPQHF	TGTGCCAGCAGGTCCTACAGGTTCAATCAGCCCCAGCATTTT	14	-	few	TRBJ1-5	TRBV28
CASSWDLAGATDTQYF	TGTGCCAGCAGTTGGGATCTAGCGGGAGCAACAGATACGCAGTATTTT	16	TRBD2	-	TRBJ2-3	TRBV6-5
CASSADRGRGGYTF	TGCGCCAGCAGCGCGGACAGGGGGCGGGGTGGCTACACCTTC	14	TRBD1	-	TRBJ1-2	TRBV5-1
CASSKREYQPQHF	TGTGCCAGCAGTAAAAGGGAGTATCAGCCCCAGCATTTT	13	-	-	TRBJ1-5	TRBV27
CASTGDRWEKLFF	TGTGCCAGCACCGGGGACAGGTGGGAAAAACTGTTTTTT	13	TRBD1	-	TRBJ1-4	TRBV2
CASSVKQGSTQYF	TGTGCCAGCAGCGTAAAACAGGGGAGTACGCAGTATTTT	13	TRBD1	-	TRBJ2-3	TRBV9
CASSPFWGHSYEQYF	TGTGCCAGCAGTCCCTTTTGGGGCCACTCCTACGAGCAGTACTTC	15	-	-	TRBJ2-7	TRBV25-1
CASSLAQGRSGANVLTF	TGTGCCAGCAGCTTGGCACAGGGGAGGTCTGGGGCCAACGTCCTGACTTTC	17	-	-	TRBJ2-6	TRBV5-4
CASSPARSYEQYF	TGTGCCAGCAGCCCTGCAAGGTCCTACGAGCAGTACTTC	13	-	-	TRBJ2-7	TRBV6-6
CASSTGQGASYGYTF	TGTGCCAGTAGTACCGGACAGGGGGCAAGCTATGGCTACACCTTC	15	TRBD1	-	TRBJ1-2	TRBV19
CASSPQGGGIIQYF	TGCGCCAGCAGCCCACAGGGAGGGGGAATCATTCAGTACTTC	14	-	-	TRBJ2-4	TRBV5-1
CSHGSSGGAYNEQFF	TGCAGCCATGGGAGTAGCGGGGGGGCTTACAATGAGCAGTTCTTC	15	TRBD2	once	TRBJ2-1	TRBV29-1
CASSGQGSQQETQYF	TGCGCCAGCAGCGGACAGGGGAGTCAGCAAGAGACCCAGTACTTC	15	TRBD1	few	TRBJ2-5	TRBV5-1
CASSLEFGEKLFF	TGTGCCAGCAGCTTAGAGTTCGGGGAAAAACTGTTTTTT	13	-	-	TRBJ1-4	TRBV11-2